These 9 T cell receptor beta chains originate from one sample sequenced in a study of shared T cell receptors in the human thymus. Some clones are missing from TCRdb's copy, which holds only in-frame ones; the method was immunoSEQ multiplex PCR. The table includes more than 550,000 clones, over 75% detected once. The data were also submitted as part of a second study, on human thymus T cells.

Material for sequencing was thymocytes. These receptors all come from a girl younger than two with a congenital heart defect.

J is TRBJ2-1 and V is TRBV9, with TRBD2 as a possible D gene (5 bases). The CDR3 has 14 residues. CDR1 is SGDLS, CDR2 YYNGEE, per germline. V dropped 0 bases and J dropped 9 bases, with 13 bases sitting between them. Written as DNA, the CDR3 is TGTGCCAGCAGCGTAGTAGTTAGCGCAGGTGAGCAGTTCTTC. It yields the protein CASSVVVSAGEQFF.

As DNA, the CDR3 is TGTGCCAGCCTACGGGACAAAGCAAAAGAGACCCAGTACTTC. It is translated as CASLRDKAKETQYF. This chain uses TRBV6-1 with TRBJ2-5; tentatively, D is TRBD1 (6 bases). Germline V gives CDR1 MNHNS, CDR2 SASEGT. The V gene lost 8 bases and the J gene lost 3 bases, with 16 bases spanning the gap. This CDR3 has 14 amino acids.

The rearrangement links TRBV14 to TRBJ1-4; the match to TRBD1 covers 10 bases. Per the germline V gene, CDR1 is SGHDN and CDR2 is FVKESK. The CDR3 is 17 residues long. J lost 8 bases, V lost 3 bases, and 12 bases had no gene match. The CDR3 nucleotides are TGTGCCAGCAGCCATGCCCCGGGACAGGGGAACAGAGAAAAACTGTTTTTT. It specifies CASSHAPGQGNREKLFF.

J is TRBJ2-3 and V is TRBV6-1, with TRBD1 as a possible D gene (6 bases). CDR3 size: 15 residues. Germline V lookup: CDR1 MNHNS, CDR2 SASEGT. The V and J ends lost 2 bases and 4 bases respectively, with 13 bases between them. CDR3 in amino acids: CASSERDTRADTQYF. In DNA form, the CDR3 reads TGTGCCAGCAGTGAACGGGACACCCGCGCAGATACGCAGTATTTT.

The chain links TRBV6-1 to TRBJ1-5; D perhaps matches TRBD1 (5 bases). This CDR3 is built from 17 residues. The ends were cut back, 3 bases at V and 5 bases at J, with 20 bases in the middle. The V gene's germline CDR1 is MNHNS and CDR2 SASEGT. Here the CDR3 DNA reads TGTGCCAGCAGTGATCTTCTGGGGGGGGGTTTCTATCAGCCCCAGCATTTT. It codes for CASSDLLGGGFYQPQHF.

This chain connects TRBV5-5 to TRBJ1-2, with a tentative D call TRBD1 (6 bases). The V and J ends lost 3 bases and 8 bases respectively, with 17 bases between them. Germline V gene sequence: CDR1 SGHKS, CDR2 YYEKEE (reference sequence). The CDR3 sequence is 14 residues long. The CDR3: CASSSPRGGHGYTF. Written as DNA, the CDR3 is TGTGCCAGCAGCTCTCCTAGGGGGGGGCACGGCTACACCTTC.

This chain joins TRBV5-1 and TRBJ1-2; D is possibly TRBD1 (6 bases). CDR1 and CDR2 (germline): SGHRS, YFSETQ. The CDR3 extends over 16 amino acids. V was trimmed by 0 bases and J by 4 bases, leaving 16 bases between them. The CDR3 nucleotides are TGCGCCAGCAGCTTGGGAACAGGGAGATGGGGCTATGGCTACACCTTC. Translation: CASSLGTGRWGYGYTF.

The genes are TRBV18 and TRBJ2-4; D is unresolved. This CDR3 has 14 amino acids. The ends were cut back, 3 bases at V and 0 bases at J, with 6 bases in the middle. Germline loops: CDR1 KGHSH, CDR2 LQKENI. CDR3 residues: CASSPGEAKNIQYF. The CDR3 DNA is TGTGCCAGCTCACCCGGTGAAGCCAAAAACATTCAGTACTTC. The complete variable domain, with remaining parts taken from reference TRBV18 and TRBJ2-4, reads NAGVMQNPRHLVRRRGQEARLRCSPMKGHSHVYWYRQLPEEGLKFMVYLQKENIIDESGMPKERFSAEFPKEGPSILRIQQVVRGDSAAYFCASSPGEAKNIQYFGAGTRLSVL.

This chain uses TRBV5-1 with TRBJ1-2; 7 nucleotides align to TRBD1. Germline CDR1 reads SGHRS; CDR2 reads YFSETQ. CDR3 length: 15 amino acids. After removal of 3 bases from V and 6 bases from J, the junction contained 11 bases not matched to a gene. The DNA for the CDR3 is TGCGCCAGCAGCTCTGACAGGGAACTTGGGGATGGCTACACCTTC. Protein: CASSSDRELGDGYTF. The full variable domain, its missing parts supplied by reference TRBV5-1 and TRBJ1-2, is KAGVTQTPRYLIKTRGQQVTLSCSPISGHRSVSWYQQTPGQGLQFLFEYFSETQRNKGNFPGRFSGRQFSNSRSEMNVSTLELGDSALYLCASSSDRELGDGYTFGSGTRLTVV.